This T cell receptor beta chain comes out of a study of T-cell memory formation after mild COVID-19 (dated by TCRdb to the early 2020s). Looking at the study overall: TCR sequence clusters from the two donors were found to be largely donor specific. Longitudinal TCRalpha and TCRbeta repertoire sequencing tracked T-cell clones expanding and contracting after mild COVID-19 in a couple of donors. The cohort comprised two young, previously healthy adult volunteers, one female and one male. The paper as a whole reports these results and caveats: Whether the second-wave clones peaking on day 37 were SARS-CoV-2 specific was not confirmed. Contracting CD4+ clones turned up mainly in the CM and EM memory subsets, whereas EMRA was where CD8+ clones were enriched. The study included only a couple of mild cases, and larger cohorts that include severe cases with pre-infection samples were judged to be necessary. Clones contracting from day 15 to 85 had balanced CD4/CD8 phenotypes, while a second wave expanding from day 15 to 37 was biased towards CD4+. The detection of some responding clones in pre-infection memory suggests that pre-existing cross-reactive memory T cells joined the SARS-CoV-2 response.

Ficoll-Paque density gradient centrifugation was the method used to isolate PBMCs. With respect to this clonotype: The antigen this receptor binds is unknown. There are no base qualities to consult, and no much larger clone falls within one base.

Sequencing was performed on an Illumina NovaSeq 6000. TCRalpha and TCRbeta cDNA libraries were constructed by 5'RACE with constant-segment primers, with sample barcodes and unique molecular identifiers being introduced. RNA was extracted from every sample with Trizol reagent. Libraries were amplified in two PCR steps, with a second sample barcode and Illumina TruSeq adapters added in the second step. The libraries were sequenced on an Illumina NovaSeq using 2 x 150 bp paired-end reads. The authors' analysis ran thus. Reads were demultiplexed and collapsed into UMI-guided consensus sequences with migec v1.2.7. Using mixcr v2.1.11, the UMI consensuses were aligned to TRA and TRB V and J templates and assembled into clonotypes. A clonotype was counted as expanded or contracted only if both edgeR and NoisET called the change significant, with noise models trained on biological replicates. For edgeR calls, the thresholds were a false discovery rate-adjusted p below 0.01 and a log2 fold-change of 1. As an exploratory analysis of dynamics, max-normalized trajectories of the 1000 most abundant clonotypes were examined with PCA combined with hierarchical clustering. Separately sequenced CD4+ and CD8+ repertoires were used to assign a CD4 or CD8 phenotype to each responding clone. Starting from the raw public reads, TCRdb applied fastp trimming at Q25, assembled clones with MiXCR and retained in-frame beta chains. CDR3 protein sequences are deduplicated, and each keeps its most common genes and DNA. The V and J calls and clone size are TCRdb's, not the authors'. Present in this sample are over 400,000 distinct CDR3 sequences, 23% of which were seen just once. The ten largest clones take up roughly 14% of the sample.

Sequences were obtained from PBMCs or a T cell subset sorted from them (not recorded which). The receptor's source is an adult woman who had mild COVID-19 (a few samples of this study predate the infection). The sample titles of this study are shuffled in the database, so cell type and time point are left out; the donor was told from shared clones.

The sequenced DNA is TGTGCCAGCAGTCCTTCTAGCGCCTACGAGCAGTACTTC. This translates into CASSPSSAYEQYF. This chain joins TRBV27 to TRBJ2-7; a weak D assignment points to TRBD2 (6 bases agree). The germline V gene (reference sequence) supplies CDR1 MNHEY and CDR2 SMNVEV. A distance of 10 bases separates the germline ends of V and J, which lose 5 bases and 2 bases respectively. The CDR3 has 13 amino acids, counting the end cysteine and phenylalanine. The read is trimmed to its CDR3 DNA, 39 bases read in frame from base 1.